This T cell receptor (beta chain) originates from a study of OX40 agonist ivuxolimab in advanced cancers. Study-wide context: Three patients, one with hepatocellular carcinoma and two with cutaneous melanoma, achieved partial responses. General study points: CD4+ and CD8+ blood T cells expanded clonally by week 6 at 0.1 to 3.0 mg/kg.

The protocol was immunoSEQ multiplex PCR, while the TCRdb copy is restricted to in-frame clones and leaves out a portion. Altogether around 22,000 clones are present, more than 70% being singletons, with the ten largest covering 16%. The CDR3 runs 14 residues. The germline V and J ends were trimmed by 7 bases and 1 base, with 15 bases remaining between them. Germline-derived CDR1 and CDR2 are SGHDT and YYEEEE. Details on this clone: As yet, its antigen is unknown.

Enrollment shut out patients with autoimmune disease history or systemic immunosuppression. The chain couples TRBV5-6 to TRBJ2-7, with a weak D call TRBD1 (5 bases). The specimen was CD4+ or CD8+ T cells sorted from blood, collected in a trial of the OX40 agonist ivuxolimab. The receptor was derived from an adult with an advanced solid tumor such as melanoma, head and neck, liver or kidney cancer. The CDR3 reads CASFRAGSSYEQYF. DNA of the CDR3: TGTGCCAGCTTCCGGGCAGGGTCATCCTACGAGCAGTACTTC.